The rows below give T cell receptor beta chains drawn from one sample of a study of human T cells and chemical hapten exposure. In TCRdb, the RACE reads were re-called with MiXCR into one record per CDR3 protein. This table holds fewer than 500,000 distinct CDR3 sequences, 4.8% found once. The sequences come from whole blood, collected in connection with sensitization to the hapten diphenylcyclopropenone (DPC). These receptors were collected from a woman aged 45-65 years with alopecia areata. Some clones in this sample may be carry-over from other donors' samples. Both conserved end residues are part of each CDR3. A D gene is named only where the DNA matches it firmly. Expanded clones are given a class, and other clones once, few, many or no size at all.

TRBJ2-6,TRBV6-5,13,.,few,TGTGCCAGCAGCCCCGGACTGTTCAACGTCCTGACTTTC,CASSPGLFNVLTF
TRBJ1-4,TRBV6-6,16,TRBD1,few,TGTGCCAGCAGTTTCCCCACCGGGACAGGGGAGGAAAAACTGTTTTTT,CASSFPTGTGEEKLFF
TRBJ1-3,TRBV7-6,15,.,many,TGTGCCAGCAGCCGCGGGGGAAACTCTGGAAACACCATATATTTT,CASSRGGNSGNTIYF
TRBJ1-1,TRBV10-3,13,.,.,TGTGCCATCAGGTTCGACAGGAACACTGAAGCTTTCTTT,CAIRFDRNTEAFF
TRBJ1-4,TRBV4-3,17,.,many,TGCGCCAGCAGCCAAGATTGGGGACCGTGGCTTAGTGAAAAACTGTTTTTT,CASSQDWGPWLSEKLFF
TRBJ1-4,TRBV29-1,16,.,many,TGCAGCGTTGCGCCCAGGGGAGATGCAACTAATGAAAAACTGTTTTTT,CSVAPRGDATNEKLFF
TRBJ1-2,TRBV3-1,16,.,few,TGTGCCAGCAGCCAAGATCTGGGAACCCTATTCCATGGCTACACCTTC,CASSQDLGTLFHGYTF
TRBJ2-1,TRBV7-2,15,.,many,TGTGCCAGCAGCTTAGCGACGTGGGACTTGGATGAGCAGTTCTTC,CASSLATWDLDEQFF
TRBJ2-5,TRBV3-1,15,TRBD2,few,TGTGCCAGCAGCCCGTCCGGGGGGGCTCTAGAGACCCAGTACTTC,CASSPSGGALETQYF
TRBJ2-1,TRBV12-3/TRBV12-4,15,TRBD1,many,TGTGCCAGCACCTCCCCGGGACAGGGCGGCAATGAGCAGTTCTTC,CASTSPGQGGNEQFF
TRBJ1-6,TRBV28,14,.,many,TGTGCCAGCAGTTACAGAACAAAGGGGTCACCCCTCCACTTT,CASSYRTKGSPLHF
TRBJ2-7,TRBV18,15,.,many,TGTGCCAGCTCACCACCAAGCAGGGCCGGCTACGAGCAGTACTTC,CASSPPSRAGYEQYF
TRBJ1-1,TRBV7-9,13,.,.,TGTGCCAGCAGCCCCGCGGACAGCTTAGAAGCTTTCTTT,CASSPADSLEAFF
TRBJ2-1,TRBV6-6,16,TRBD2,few,TGTGCCAGCAGTCCCACAAGCGGGGGGGCCGGCAGTGAGCAGTTCTTC,CASSPTSGGAGSEQFF
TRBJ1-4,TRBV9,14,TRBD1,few,TGTGCCAGCAGCGTAGACGGACAGGGTGAAAAACTGTTTTTT,CASSVDGQGEKLFF
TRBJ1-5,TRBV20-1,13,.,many,TGCAGTGCTATAGACGACGCCAATCAGCCCCAGCATTTT,CSAIDDANQPQHF
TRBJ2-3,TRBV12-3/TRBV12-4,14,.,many,TGTGCCAGCAGTTTTGGCCATCTTGGCGATACGCAGTATTTT,CASSFGHLGDTQYF
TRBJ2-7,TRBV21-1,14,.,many,TGTGCCAGCAGCAAAAGGGACAGGGGCGACGAGCAGTACTTC,CASSKRDRGDEQYF
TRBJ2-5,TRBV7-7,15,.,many,TGTGCCAGCAGCCCCGGGACGGCGATTCAAGAGACCCAGTACTTC,CASSPGTAIQETQYF
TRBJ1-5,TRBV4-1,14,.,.,TGCGCCAGCAGCCAAGTACAGGGCCATCAGCCCCAGCATTTT,CASSQVQGHQPQHF